Below are 11 T cell receptor beta chains sequenced from a single sample in a study of blood T cell repertoires in COVID-19. Data came from immunoSEQ multiplex PCR; TCRdb stores just in-frame clones and leaves some out. The table lists about 110,000 clones, about 85% of them singletons. Material: peripheral blood. All receptors derive from a human donor in a cohort sampled during active COVID-19.

This rearrangement joins TRBV10-2 to TRBJ1-5; 8 bases align to TRBD1. Per the germline V gene, CDR1 is WSHSY and CDR2 is SAAADI. CDR3 length equals 16 residues. Trimming cost V 2 bases and J 6 bases; bases outside gene matches: 9. The chain's CDR3 is CASSEDLRGLGQPQHF. The CDR3 DNA reads as TGCGCCAGCAGTGAGGACCTCAGGGGGCTAGGTCAGCCCCAGCATTTT.

J is TRBJ1-2 and V is TRBV9; 7 positions agree with TRBD1. The CDR3 covers 15 residues. Germline assignment: CDR1 SGDLS and CDR2 YYNGEE. V was clipped by 2 bases and J by 2 bases; unmatched bases: 6. CDR3 amino acids: CASSVGPGQNYGYTF. The CDR3 DNA reads TGTGCCAGCAGCGTGGGCCCGGGACAGAACTATGGCTACACCTTC.

The chain uses TRBV2 and TRBJ1-4; TRBD1 matches at 7 bases. This CDR3 is 13 amino acids long. Germline CDR1 is SNHLY and CDR2 is FYNNEI. Unmatched junction bases numbered 6, after V lost 8 bases and J lost 6 bases. The CDR3 region is CASDGQVDEKLFF. CDR3 DNA sequence: TGTGCCAGCGACGGACAGGTGGATGAAAAACTGTTTTTT.

This chain uses TRBV7-6 with TRBJ2-3; 7 bases agree with TRBD2. In germline, CDR1 is SGHVS, CDR2 FNYEAQ. The V gene end was trimmed by 8 bases and the J gene end by 2 bases; junction bases not matched to a gene: 4. The CDR3 extends over 13 amino acids. DNA for the CDR3: TGTGCCAGCCGGGACTACCACACAGATACGCAGTATTTT. Protein: CASRDYHTDTQYF.

This chain's CDR3 is CASSLGITLNTYEQFF. CDR3 bases: TGTGCCAGCAGCTTAGGCATTACCTTAAATACATATGAGCAGTTCTTC. This chain uses TRBV11-2 with TRBJ2-1; D is uncertain. This CDR3 is built from 16 residues. Germline lookup yields CDR1 SGHAT and CDR2 FQNNGV. V lost 1 base and J lost 8, with 18 bases in between.

This clone was observed once. The chain carries TRBV6-6 and TRBJ2-1, with D possibly matching TRBD2 (6 bases). Germline-derived CDR1 and CDR2 are MNHNY and SVGAGI (reference sequence). The V end lost 0 bases, the J end lost 6 bases, and 12 bases lay between the germline ends. This CDR3 region has 15 residues. CDR3 protein: CASSYSGAGSNEQFF. DNA of the CDR3: TGTGCCAGCAGTTACTCTGGGGCGGGATCCAATGAGCAGTTCTTC.

The rearrangement joins TRBV27 to TRBJ1-6; perhaps TRBD1 as D (5 bases). Germline assignment: CDR1 MNHEY and CDR2 SMNVEV (reference sequence). This CDR3 has 14 residues. V shed 6 bases and J shed 7 bases, with 13 bases lying between them. The CDR3 DNA is TGTGCCAGCAGCTCAGGGTTTCGAAATTCACCCCTCCACTTT. It codes for CASSSGFRNSPLHF.

This clone appeared once. V gene TRBV24-1 combines with J gene TRBJ2-3, with D perhaps matching TRBD2 (5 bases). Germline V gives CDR1 KGHDR, CDR2 SFDVKD. This CDR3 contains 16 residues. V shed 6 bases and J shed 0 bases, with 15 bases lying between them. CDR3 nucleotides: TGTGCCACCAGTCTTGGACTTCGTCCTAGCACAGATACGCAGTATTTT. Translating it yields CATSLGLRPSTDTQYF.

V usage is TRBV7-8 and J usage is TRBJ2-3; TRBD2 matches 11 bases. With V trimmed by 5 bases and J by 2 bases, 6 bases remained unmatched. Germline lookup yields CDR1 SGHVS and CDR2 FQNEAQ. CDR3 length equals 16 residues. CDR3 nucleotide sequence: TGTGCCAGCAGCGATACTAGCGGGGGTAACACAGATACGCAGTATTTT. As protein: CASSDTSGGNTDTQYF. The full variable domain, rest sourced from reference TRBV7-8 and TRBJ2-3, is GAGVSQSPRYKVAKRGQDVALRCDPISGHVSLFWYQQALGQGPEFLTYFQNEAQLDKSGLPSDRFFAERPEGSVSTLKIQRTQQEDSAVYLCASSDTSGGNTDTQYFGPGTRLTVL.

V is TRBV7-9 and J is TRBJ2-7; the match to TRBD2 covers 9 bases. Germline assignment: CDR1 SEHNR and CDR2 FQNEAQ (reference sequence). V trimming: 2 bases; J trimming: 4 bases; junction bases outside the gene matches: 6. The CDR3 length is 15 residues. The CDR3 here is CASSLMVSGGYEQYF. The CDR3 nucleotides are TGTGCCAGCAGCTTAATGGTTAGCGGGGGATACGAGCAGTACTTC.

The chain combines TRBV18 with TRBJ2-1; TRBD2 matches at 9 bases. CDR3 length: 15 amino acids. Trimming took 4 bases from V and 4 from J; bases not matched to a gene: 5. Germline assignment: CDR1 KGHSH and CDR2 LQKENI. Written as DNA, the CDR3 is TGTGCCAGCTCACTAGCGGGAGTCATATACAATGAGCAGTTCTTC. Translation gives CASSLAGVIYNEQFF.